A single sample gave rise to the 32 T cell receptor beta chains below, sequenced in a study of shared clonotypes between healthy human individuals. The assay was immunoSEQ multiplex PCR, and TCRdb's table has in-frame clones only and misses some. The sample holds hundreds of thousands of clones, approximately 79% seen once. The sample comprised memory CD4+ T cells sorted from blood. Sample subset: CD45RA-negative fraction. The source is a woman aged 30 to 39 in good health.

The gene calls are TRBV5-3 and TRBJ2-7, with D possibly TRBD1 on 5 matching bases. TRBV5-3 is an open reading frame, and its role is uncertain. Trimming took off 10 bases at V and 3 bases at J, with 17 bases between the two ends. This CDR3 comprises 13 residues. The CDR3 sequence is CAGWGRASYEQYF. The CDR3 nucleotides read TGTGCCGGGTGGGGCAGGGCCAGCTACGAGCAGTACTTC.

CDR3 sequence reads: CASSNSGIEQETQYF. CDR3 coding DNA: TGTGCCAGCTCCAATAGCGGGATTGAACAAGAGACCCAGTACTTC. The chain has TRBV28 and TRBJ2-5; 8 nucleotides line up with TRBD2. From germline, CDR1 is MDHEN and CDR2 SYDVKM. With V trimmed by 8 bases and J by 2 bases, 10 bases remained unmatched. CDR3 size: 15 residues.

The V call is TRBV5-1, the J call TRBJ2-5; the D is unclear. The CDR3 is made up of 18 amino acids. Trimming stripped 4 bases from V and 2 bases from J, with 24 bases between. Germline values: CDR1 SGHRS, CDR2 YFSETQ. The CDR3 reads CASSREGILEISQETQYF. Written as DNA, the CDR3 is TGCGCCAGCAGCCGAGAAGGAATTTTAGAAATATCTCAAGAGACCCAGTACTTC. Complete variable domain (other parts from reference TRBV5-1 and TRBJ2-5): KAGVTQTPRYLIKTRGQQVTLSCSPISGHRSVSWYQQTPGQGLQFLFEYFSETQRNKGNFPGRFSGRQFSNSRSEMNVSTLELGDSALYLCASSREGILEISQETQYFGPGTRLLVL.

The chain carries TRBV29-1 and TRBJ2-1; D possibly corresponds to TRBD2 (6 bases). Trimming cost V 5 bases and J 5 bases, with 22 bases left between them. The CDR3 loop spans 16 amino acids. CDR1 is SQVTM and CDR2 is ANQGSEA in the germline V gene. The CDR3 loop is CSVLLRDRVGHNEQFF. Here the CDR3 DNA reads TGCAGCGTTCTCCTGCGGGACCGGGTCGGACACAATGAGCAGTTCTTC.

The chain is built from TRBV6-4 and TRBJ2-7, with D perhaps being TRBD1 or TRBD2 (5 bases each). This CDR3 is built from 13 residues. Germline V CDR1 and CDR2: MRHNA, SNTAGT. The V end lost 11 bases, the J end lost 4 bases, and 18 bases lay between the germline ends. In DNA form, the CDR3 reads TGTGCCGTCTCCCCTCCAGGGAGTTACGAGCAGTACTTC. It specifies CAVSPPGSYEQYF.

The CDR3 here is CASSFSGDWTEAFF. The CDR3, as DNA: TGCGCCAGCAGCTTCTCAGGGGATTGGACTGAAGCTTTCTTT. This sequence joins TRBV5-1 and TRBJ1-1; D is possibly TRBD1 (6 bases). The germline CDR1 and CDR2 sequences are SGHRS and YFSETQ. The CDR3 spans 14 residues. Trimming removed 2 bases at V and 5 bases at J, with 13 bases between. The full variable domain, in which reference TRBV5-1 and TRBJ1-1 provide the parts outside the CDR3, is KAGVTQTPRYLIKTRGQQVTLSCSPISGHRSVSWYQQTPGQGLQFLFEYFSETQRNKGNFPGRFSGRQFSNSRSEMNVSTLELGDSALYLCASSFSGDWTEAFFGQGTRLTVV.

The chain joins TRBV11-2 to TRBJ1-2; tentatively, D is TRBD1 (6 bases). The V gene lost 1 base and the J gene lost 5 bases, with 11 bases spanning the gap. CDR3 length: 14 residues. Germline CDR1 reads SGHAT; CDR2 reads FQNNGV. CDR3 DNA: TGTGCCAGCAGCTTAGTAGGGACACCTTATGGCTACACCTTC. Amino acids: CASSLVGTPYGYTF.

This rearrangement joins TRBV4-2 to TRBJ2-1; 11 nucleotides match TRBD2. The V gene end was trimmed by 0 bases and the J gene end by 8 bases; junction bases not matched to a gene: 6. Germline V CDR1 and CDR2: LGHNA, YNFKEQ. The CDR3 totals 16 residues. CDR3 in DNA: TGTGCCAGCAGCCAAGATTTAGCGGGAGGGGGCTATGAGCAGTTCTTC. Amino acid sequence: CASSQDLAGGGYEQFF.

This rearrangement joins TRBV5-1 to TRBJ2-5, with 14 bases aligning to TRBD2. The CDR3 has 18 residues. The V gene end was trimmed by 4 bases and the J gene end by 3 bases; junction bases not matched to a gene: 11. The germline V gene has CDR1 SGHRS and CDR2 YFSETQ. The CDR3 DNA reads TGCGCCAGCAGCGTGGGGACTAGCGGGAGTAAGGGGGAAGAGACCCAGTACTTC. This encodes CASSVGTSGSKGEETQYF.

This clone was seen a handful of times. The chain employs TRBV18 and TRBJ2-1, with D tentatively TRBD1 (5 bases). The germline gives CDR1 KGHSH, CDR2 LQKENI. CDR3 length: 17 residues. With 8 bases removed from V and 0 bases from J, the gap between germline ends came to 20 bases. The CDR3 coding sequence is TGTGCCAGCCGAGCTCCTCAAGGGGTGAGCTCCTACAATGAGCAGTTCTTC. Protein product: CASRAPQGVSSYNEQFF.

The V call is TRBV27, the J call TRBJ1-1, with D uncertain. Germline CDR1 is MNHEY and CDR2 is SMNVEV (reference sequence). V was clipped by 1 base and J by 5 bases, with 8 bases between them. The CDR3 consists of 13 residues. The CDR3 sequence is CASSLWALTEAFF. DNA for the CDR3: TGTGCCAGCAGTTTATGGGCGCTAACTGAAGCTTTCTTT.

CDR3 region: CASSLGVNGAFF. The DNA for the CDR3 is TGCGCCAGCAGCTTGGGGGTAAATGGAGCTTTCTTT. The chain uses TRBV5-1 and TRBJ1-1; unclear D gene. Germline-derived CDR1 and CDR2 are SGHRS and YFSETQ. Trimming shortened V by 0 bases and J by 10 bases, and 10 bases separated the two germline ends. The CDR3 is 12 residues long.

This rearrangement joins TRBV5-4 to TRBJ2-3, with 14 bases lining up with TRBD2. J was trimmed by 1 base and V by 3 bases; bases with no gene match: 7. This CDR3 comprises 18 residues. Germline loops: CDR1 SGHNT, CDR2 YYREEE (reference sequence). The DNA of the CDR3 is TGTGCCAGCAGCTCCAAGACTAGCGGGAGGGCAGGCACAGATACGCAGTATTTT. Translation: CASSSKTSGRAGTDTQYF. Drawing the rest from reference TRBV5-4 and TRBJ2-3, the complete variable domain is ETGVTQSPTHLIKTRGQQVTLRCSSQSGHNTVSWYQQALGQGPQFIFQYYREEENGRGNFPPRFSGLQFPNYSSELNVNALELDDSALYLCASSSKTSGRAGTDTQYFGPGTRLTVL.

The rearrangement joins TRBV6-1 to TRBJ1-5; maybe TRBD1 (6 bases). V lost 3 bases to trimming and J lost 6 bases, with 9 bases between them. Germline loops: CDR1 MNHNS, CDR2 SASEGT. The CDR3 has 13 residues. CDR3 protein: CASSEGAIQPQHF. The CDR3 nucleotides read TGTGCCAGCAGTGAGGGGGCCATTCAGCCCCAGCATTTT.

The CDR3 region is CSVQGLGEKLFF. DNA of the CDR3: TGCAGCGTACAGGGGCTCGGTGAAAAACTGTTTTTT. The chain joins TRBV29-1 to TRBJ1-4; 7 bases fit TRBD1. This CDR3 contains 12 residues. Per the germline V gene, CDR1 is SQVTM and CDR2 is ANQGSEA. The trim removed 6 bases at V and 7 bases at J, leaving 5 bases unmatched.

The chain couples TRBV2 to TRBJ2-5; D gene unclear. This CDR3 comprises 12 residues. Trimming removed 5 bases at V and 5 bases at J, with 9 bases between. Germline V gene sequence: CDR1 SNHLY, CDR2 FYNNEI. The CDR3 reads CASSPVRETQYF. The CDR3 coding sequence is TGTGCCAGCAGTCCGGTTAGGGAGACCCAGTACTTC.

This chain connects TRBV2 to TRBJ2-3, with no clear D. Germline lookup yields CDR1 SNHLY and CDR2 FYNNEI. The length of the CDR3 is 11 residues. V lost 4 bases to trimming and J lost 6 bases, with 5 bases between them. CDR3 loop: CASSAYDTQYF. The DNA of the CDR3 is TGTGCCAGCAGTGCCTATGATACGCAGTATTTT.

This chain connects TRBV29-1 to TRBJ2-5, with D possibly matching TRBD2 (5 bases). The CDR3 has 13 amino acids. Trimming stripped 0 bases from V and 5 bases from J, with 10 bases between. Germline values: CDR1 SQVTM, CDR2 ANQGSEA. CDR3 bases: TGCAGCGTTGAAGACGGGCGGGCGGAGACCCAGTACTTC. Translated: CSVEDGRAETQYF.

The CDR3 reads CASSIGTGGFYGYTF. The CDR3 nucleotides read TGTGCCAGCAGCATAGGGACAGGGGGCTTCTATGGCTACACCTTC. This chain uses TRBV9 with TRBJ1-2; 12 nucleotides agree with TRBD1. The CDR3 runs 15 residues. Germline V CDR1 and CDR2: SGDLS, YYNGEE. With 4 bases clipped from V and 4 bases from J, the junction kept 5 bases outside the gene matches.

This clone was detected a few times. A read error likely explains this, since a far larger clone differs by one base. This chain uses TRBV5-1 with TRBJ1-1; TRBD1 agrees at 7 bases. The CDR3 loop spans 15 amino acids. Per the germline V gene, CDR1 is SGHRS and CDR2 is YFSETQ. V shed 0 bases and J 5 bases; nucleotides not matched to a gene: 7. As DNA, the CDR3 is TGCGCCAGCAGCTTGGGCGGCAGGGGGGAGACTGAAGCTTTCTTT. Residues: CASSLGGRGETEAFF.

J is TRBJ2-1 and V is TRBV9; TRBD2 aligns across 11 bases. V lost 1 base, J lost 5 bases, and 8 bases stayed unmatched. Germline CDR1 SGDLS, CDR2 YYNGEE. This CDR3 is 17 amino acids long. The CDR3 bases are TGTGCCAGCAGCGTATACCCGGGACTAGCGGCCGACAATGAGCAGTTCTTC. It encodes CASSVYPGLAADNEQFF.

This sequence joins TRBV5-4 and TRBJ2-1; 14 bases match TRBD2. Trimming cost V 3 bases and J 0 bases; bases outside gene matches: 11. Germline V gene lookup returns CDR1 SGHNT and CDR2 YYREEE (reference sequence). The CDR3 is 20 amino acids. The CDR3 nucleotides are TGTGCCAGCAGCTCTGGGACTAGCGGGAGAATGATAGGCTCCTACAATGAGCAGTTCTTC. Its protein is CASSSGTSGRMIGSYNEQFF.

Details on this clone: Other DNA sequences from this sample encode an identical CDR3 as well. J is TRBJ1-5 and V is TRBV5-1; D remains unclear. Trimming shortened V by 0 bases and J by 1 base, and 8 bases separated the two germline ends. The germline CDR1 and CDR2 sequences are SGHRS and YFSETQ. The CDR3 covers 15 residues. The CDR3 here is CASSLGGSSNQPQHF. The CDR3 DNA is TGCGCCAGCAGCTTGGGGGGAAGCAGCAATCAGCCCCAGCATTTT.

This rearrangement joins TRBV5-4 to TRBJ2-2, with a weak D call TRBD1 (5 bases). V was shortened by 5 bases and J by 2 bases, with 10 bases between the two germline ends. The CDR3 is 14 amino acids. Germline assignment: CDR1 SGHNT and CDR2 YYREEE (reference sequence). The CDR3 loop reads CASRLDSNTGELFF. The CDR3 DNA sequence: TGTGCCAGCAGGCTTGACAGCAACACCGGGGAGCTGTTTTTT.

The chain is built from TRBV7-8 and TRBJ1-3, with unresolved D. Germline CDR1 and CDR2: SGHVS and FQNEAQ. This CDR3 has 14 amino acids. The V gene lost 6 bases and the J gene lost 0 bases, with 9 bases spanning the gap. DNA for the CDR3: TGTGCCAGCAGGCCTAACCACTCTGGAAACACCATATATTTT. Translated: CASRPNHSGNTIYF.

The V call is TRBV4-1, the J call TRBJ2-2; D not certain. Between the trimmed V and J ends, which lost 4 bases and 8 bases, there was a span of 11 bases. Germline assignment: CDR1 MGHRA and CDR2 YSYEKL. The CDR3 sequence is 13 residues long. The CDR3 DNA reads TGCGCCAGCAGCCCGCACAGATCGGGGGAGCTGTTTTTT. Amino acid sequence: CASSPHRSGELFF.

On this clone itself: Different DNA sequences within this sample yield the same CDR3. The V gene is TRBV7-2, the J gene TRBJ2-1, with a weak D call TRBD1 (5 bases). V dropped 1 base and J dropped 1 base, with 8 bases sitting between them. The CDR3 extends over 15 amino acids. Germline V CDR1 and CDR2: SGHTA, FQGNSA. The CDR3 DNA reads TGTGCCAGCAGCTTAGATCCAGGGTCCTACAATGAGCAGTTCTTC. It translates to CASSLDPGSYNEQFF.

The chain has TRBV5-1 and TRBJ2-3; D remains unclear. CDR1 SGHRS and CDR2 YFSETQ come from the germline V gene. The CDR3 has 12 amino acids. The V and J ends lost 2 bases and 5 bases respectively, with 6 bases between them. The CDR3 DNA sequence: TGCGCCAGCAGCTTCTTAGGAGATACGCAGTATTTT. Residues: CASSFLGDTQYF.

The rearrangement links TRBV10-3 to TRBJ2-3; D remains ambiguous. V lost 4 bases and J lost 6, with 14 bases in between. The CDR3 extends over 14 amino acids. Germline V lookup: CDR1 ENHRY, CDR2 SYGVKD. The CDR3 DNA follows: TGTGCCATCAGTGTGAAGGGTAGTTTGGATACGCAGTATTTT. Protein product: CAISVKGSLDTQYF.

This clone was counted a few times. The chain employs TRBV30 and TRBJ2-3; D gene uncertain. This CDR3 contains 17 residues. Germline V gene data show CDR1 as GTSNPN and CDR2 as SVGIG (reference sequence). Trimming took 3 bases from V and 4 from J, leaving 23 bases between them. CDR3 in amino acids: CAWRRLRPLGSADTQYF. The CDR3 DNA is TGTGCCTGGAGGCGCCTCCGGCCCTTGGGGTCGGCAGATACGCAGTATTTT.

The chain is built from TRBV7-9 and TRBJ2-1, with TRBD2 as a possible D gene (5 bases). V gave up 5 bases and J gave up 4 bases, with 15 bases separating them. This CDR3 contains 15 residues. The germline CDR1 and CDR2 sequences are SEHNR and FQNEAQ (reference sequence). The CDR3 DNA is TGTGCCAGCAGCCCTGGGAGCGGAACTTACAATGAGCAGTTCTTC. Amino acids: CASSPGSGTYNEQFF.

The chain carries TRBV19 and TRBJ2-7; D unresolved. V lost 1 base and J 0 bases, leaving 10 bases between the germline ends. The length of the CDR3 is 15 residues. Germline CDR1 reads LNHDA; CDR2 reads SQIVND (reference sequence). The CDR3 loop reads CASSIGSAGSYEQYF. As DNA, the CDR3 is TGTGCCAGTAGTATAGGCTCTGCTGGCTCCTACGAGCAGTACTTC.